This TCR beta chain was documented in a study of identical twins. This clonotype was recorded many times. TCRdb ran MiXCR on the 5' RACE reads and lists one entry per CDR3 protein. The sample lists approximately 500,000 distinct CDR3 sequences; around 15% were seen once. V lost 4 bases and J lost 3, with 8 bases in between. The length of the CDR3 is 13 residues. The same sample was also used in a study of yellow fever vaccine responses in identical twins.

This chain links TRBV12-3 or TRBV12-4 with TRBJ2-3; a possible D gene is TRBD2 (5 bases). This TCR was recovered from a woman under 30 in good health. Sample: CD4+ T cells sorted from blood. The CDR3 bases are TGTGCCAGCAGTTCCGGGGAGACAGATACGCAGTATTTT. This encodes CASSSGETDTQYF.